The entry below gives a single T cell receptor beta chain sequence along with its context. Trimming stripped 10 bases from V and 1 base from J, with 11 bases between. CDR1 is LNHDA, CDR2 SQIVND, per germline (reference sequence). The length of the CDR3 is 12 residues. Authors' analysis steps: Using reference gene primer amplification, nucleated cell counts were estimated. Repertoires were generated with immunoSEQ multiplex PCR, while TCRdb's copy carries only in-frame clones and drops some. The V and J calls and clone size are taken from that table; D and trimming were inferred from the DNA. The sample yields some 150,000 clones, approximately 88% seen once. This sample is drawn from a study of blood T cell repertoires in COVID-19. Across the whole study: The United States, Italy and Spain provided the acute and convalescent COVID-19 samples.

This TCR derives from a human donor in a cohort sampled during active COVID-19. The sequencing input was peripheral blood. The chain combines TRBV19 with TRBJ2-7; D perhaps matches TRBD2 (5 bases). The CDR3 DNA reads TGTGCCACCCGGACGGGGTCCTACGAGCAGTACTTC. Its protein product is CATRTGSYEQYF.